This is a list of T cell receptor beta chains from one sample in a study of PD-1 blockade in classical Hodgkin lymphoma. Profiling relied on immunoSEQ multiplex PCR, and the TCRdb table lists in-frame clones only, not all of them. This sample carries about 17,000 clones, over 60% of them seen once, and the ten largest clones take more than 6.5%. The sample in question was peripheral blood mononuclear cells (PBMCs), obtained before the second cycle of nivolumab. The receptors were sampled from a human donor with classical Hodgkin lymphoma. Both conserved end residues are part of each CDR3. The D gene is left open where the match is weak. Expanded clones are given a class, and other clones once, few, many or no size at all.

V: TRBV28; J: TRBJ2-5; D: TRBD2; size: .; CDR3: CASSRGGGYQETQYF; DNA: TGTGCCAGCAGCCGCGGGGGGGGCTACCAAGAGACCCAGTACTTC
V: TRBV27; J: TRBJ2-1; D: TRBD2; size: .; CDR3: CASSILAGGYNEQFF; DNA: TGTGCCAGCAGTATACTAGCGGGAGGGTACAATGAGCAGTTCTTC
V: TRBV2; J: TRBJ1-6; D: TRBD1; size: .; CDR3: CASRDPGQGSSYNSPLHF; DNA: TGTGCCAGCAGGGATCCGGGACAGGGGAGCTCCTATAATTCACCCCTCCACTTT
V: TRBV5-1; J: TRBJ2-2; D: TRBD2; size: .; CDR3: CASSFSGLGAGELFF; DNA: TGCGCCAGCAGCTTTAGCGGGCTCGGGGCCGGGGAGCTGTTTTTT
V: TRBV19; J: TRBJ1-1; D: TRBD1; size: .; CDR3: CASSFGTGTAFF; DNA: TGTGCCAGTAGTTTCGGGACAGGGACGGCTTTCTTT
V: TRBV28; J: TRBJ2-2; D: TRBD1; size: few; CDR3: CASSPPRQGAGELFF; DNA: TGTGCCAGCAGTCCCCCCAGGCAGGGGGCCGGGGAGCTGTTTTTT
V: TRBV10-1; J: TRBJ1-4; D: TRBD1; size: .; CDR3: CASSAGQGAANEKLFF; DNA: TGCGCCAGCAGCGCGGGACAGGGGGCCGCTAATGAAAAACTGTTTTTT
V: TRBV4-2; J: TRBJ2-3; D: TRBD2; size: .; CDR3: CASSPGLAGVSVDTQYF; DNA: TGTGCCAGCAGCCCTGGACTAGCGGGAGTATCGGTAGATACGCAGTATTTT
V: TRBV7-3; J: TRBJ2-3; D: TRBD2; size: .; CDR3: CASSLMAGGTDTQYF; DNA: TGTGCCAGCAGCTTAATGGCGGGGGGCACAGATACGCAGTATTTT
V: TRBV28; J: TRBJ2-7; D: TRBD2; size: .; CDR3: CASSFAGGPYEQYF; DNA: TGTGCCAGCAGTTTCGCGGGAGGGCCTTACGAGCAGTACTTC
V: TRBV2; J: TRBJ1-2; D: TRBD1; size: large; CDR3: CASISGQGPPVYTF; DNA: TGTGCCAGCATCTCCGGACAGGGGCCTCCGGTCTACACCTTC
V: TRBV27; J: TRBJ2-3; D: .; size: .; CDR3: CACGGSPADTQYF; DNA: TGTGCCTGCGGAGGGTCCCCAGCAGATACGCAGTATTTT
V: TRBV5-3; J: TRBJ1-4; D: .; size: .; CDR3: CATLGQLFF; DNA: TGTGCCACCCTAGGCCAACTGTTTTTT
V: TRBV27; J: TRBJ2-1; D: TRBD2; size: .; CDR3: CASSSRDGLLAGGGNEQFF; DNA: TGTGCCAGCAGCTCCCGGGATGGACTACTAGCGGGAGGAGGCAATGAGCAGTTCTTC